This T cell receptor beta chain was sequenced during a study of T-cell reconstitution after alpha-beta-depleted transplantation in children. CDR3 length: 12 amino acids. The V end lost 6 bases, the J end lost 10 bases, and 15 bases lay between the germline ends. On this clonotype: This could be a read error, since a much larger clone is one nucleotide away.

Preparation of the TCRbeta library was carried out with unique molecular identifiers. TCRdb itself ran the PCR reads through MiXCR, one entry per CDR3 protein. Of some 640,000 distinct CDR3 sequences listed, 16% are singletons. This TCR came from a human donor who donated a stem cell graft to a child with acute myeloid leukemia. Sequencing used PBMCs from the stem cell graft donor, obtained from the stem cell graft. The rearrangement links TRBV12-3 or TRBV12-4 to TRBJ1-2; no firm D call. In DNA, the CDR3 is TGTGCCAGCAGCTCAGTGGTTTGGGACTACACCTTC. It yields the protein CASSSVVWDYTF.